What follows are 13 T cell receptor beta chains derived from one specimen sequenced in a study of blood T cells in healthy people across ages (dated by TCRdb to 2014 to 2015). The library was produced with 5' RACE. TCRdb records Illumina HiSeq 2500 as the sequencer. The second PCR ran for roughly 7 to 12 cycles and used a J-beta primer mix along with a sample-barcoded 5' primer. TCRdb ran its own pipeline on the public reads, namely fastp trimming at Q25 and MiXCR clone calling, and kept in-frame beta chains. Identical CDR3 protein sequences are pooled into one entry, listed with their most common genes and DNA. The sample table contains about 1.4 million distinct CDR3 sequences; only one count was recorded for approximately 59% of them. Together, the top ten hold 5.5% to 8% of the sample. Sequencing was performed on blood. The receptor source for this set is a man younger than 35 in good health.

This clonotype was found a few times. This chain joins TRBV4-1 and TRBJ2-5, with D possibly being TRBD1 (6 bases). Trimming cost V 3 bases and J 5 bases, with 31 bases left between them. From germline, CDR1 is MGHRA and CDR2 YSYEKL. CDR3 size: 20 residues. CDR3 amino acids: CASSHRSSGTLASNFETQYF. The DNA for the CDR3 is TGCGCCAGCAGCCATCGCAGCTCCGGGACACTTGCTAGTAATTTTGAGACCCAGTACTTC.

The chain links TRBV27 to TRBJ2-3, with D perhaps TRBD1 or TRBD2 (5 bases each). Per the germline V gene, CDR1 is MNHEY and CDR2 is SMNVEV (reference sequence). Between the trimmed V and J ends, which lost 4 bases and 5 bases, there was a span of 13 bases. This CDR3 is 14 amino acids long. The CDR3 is CASSSLGERDTQYF. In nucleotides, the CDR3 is TGTGCCAGCAGTTCCCTGGGGGAGAGAGATACGCAGTATTTT.

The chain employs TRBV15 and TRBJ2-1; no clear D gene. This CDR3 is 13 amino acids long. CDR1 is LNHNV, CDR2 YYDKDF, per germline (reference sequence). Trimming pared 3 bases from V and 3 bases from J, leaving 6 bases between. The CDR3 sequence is CATSRTYYNEQFF. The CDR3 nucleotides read TGTGCCACCAGCAGGACTTACTACAATGAGCAGTTCTTC.

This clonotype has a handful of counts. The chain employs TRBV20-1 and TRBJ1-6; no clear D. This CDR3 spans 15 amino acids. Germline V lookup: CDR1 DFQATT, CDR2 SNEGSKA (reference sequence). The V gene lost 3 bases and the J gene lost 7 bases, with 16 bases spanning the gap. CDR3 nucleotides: TGCAGTGCTAGTGAATGGGCCCCAGAAAATTCACCCCTCCACTTT. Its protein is CSASEWAPENSPLHF.

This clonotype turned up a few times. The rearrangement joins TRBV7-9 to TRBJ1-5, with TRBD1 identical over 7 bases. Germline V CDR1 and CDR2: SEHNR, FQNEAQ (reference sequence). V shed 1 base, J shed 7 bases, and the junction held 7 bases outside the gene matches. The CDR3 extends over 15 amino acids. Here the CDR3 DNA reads TGTGCCAGCAGCTTAGATGGAGGGGGCGGACAGCCCCAGCATTTT. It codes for CASSLDGGGGQPQHF.

The CDR3 loop is CASSPGQGLYQPQHF. DNA for the CDR3: TGTGCCAGCTCACCAGGGCAGGGTCTTTATCAGCCCCAGCATTTT. The rearrangement uses TRBV18 and TRBJ1-5, with D perhaps matching TRBD1 (5 bases). The V and J ends lost 2 bases and 5 bases respectively, with 13 bases between them. The CDR3 is 15 residues long. Germline V gives CDR1 KGHSH, CDR2 LQKENI.

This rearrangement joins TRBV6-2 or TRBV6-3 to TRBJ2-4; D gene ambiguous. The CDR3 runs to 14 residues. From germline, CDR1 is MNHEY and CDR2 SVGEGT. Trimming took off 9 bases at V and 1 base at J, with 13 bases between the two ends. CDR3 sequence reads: CASTPIGAKNIQYF. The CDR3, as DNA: TGTGCCAGTACCCCGATTGGGGCCAAAAACATTCAGTACTTC.

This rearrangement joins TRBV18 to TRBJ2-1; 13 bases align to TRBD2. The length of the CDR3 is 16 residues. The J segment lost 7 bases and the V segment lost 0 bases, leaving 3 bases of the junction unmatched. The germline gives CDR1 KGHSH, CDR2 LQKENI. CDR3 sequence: CASSPPGLAGKNEQFF. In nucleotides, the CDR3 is TGTGCCAGCTCACCACCGGGACTAGCGGGGAAAAATGAGCAGTTCTTC.

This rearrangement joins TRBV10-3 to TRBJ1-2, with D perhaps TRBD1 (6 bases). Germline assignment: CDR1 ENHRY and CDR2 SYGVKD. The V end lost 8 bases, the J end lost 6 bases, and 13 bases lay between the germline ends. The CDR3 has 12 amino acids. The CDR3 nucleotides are TGTGCCATCGCTGGGGGGCGTGATGGCTACACCTTC. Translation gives CAIAGGRDGYTF.

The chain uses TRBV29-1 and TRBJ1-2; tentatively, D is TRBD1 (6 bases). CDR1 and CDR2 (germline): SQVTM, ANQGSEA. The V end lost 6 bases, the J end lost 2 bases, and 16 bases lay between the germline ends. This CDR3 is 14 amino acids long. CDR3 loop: CSVEIRTANYGYTF. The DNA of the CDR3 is TGCAGCGTCGAAATCCGGACAGCAAACTATGGCTACACCTTC.

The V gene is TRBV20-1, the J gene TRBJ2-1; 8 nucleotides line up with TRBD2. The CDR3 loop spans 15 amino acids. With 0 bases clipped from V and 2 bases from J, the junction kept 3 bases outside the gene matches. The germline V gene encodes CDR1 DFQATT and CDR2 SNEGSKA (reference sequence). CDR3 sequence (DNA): TGCAGTGCTAGAGAGGCTAGCGGGCCCTACAATGAGCAGTTCTTC. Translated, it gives CSAREASGPYNEQFF.

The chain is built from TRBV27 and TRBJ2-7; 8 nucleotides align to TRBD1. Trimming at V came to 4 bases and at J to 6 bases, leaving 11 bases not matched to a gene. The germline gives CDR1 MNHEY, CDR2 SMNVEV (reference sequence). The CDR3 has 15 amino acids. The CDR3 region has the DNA TGTGCCAGCAGTTCGACAGGGGTCGGACTAAGCGAGCAGTACTTC. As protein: CASSSTGVGLSEQYF.

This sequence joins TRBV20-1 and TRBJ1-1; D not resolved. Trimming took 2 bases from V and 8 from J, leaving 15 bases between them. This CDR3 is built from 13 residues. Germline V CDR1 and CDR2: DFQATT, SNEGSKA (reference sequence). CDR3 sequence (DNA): TGCAGTGCTAGATGGACCACCCTACAAGAAGCTTTCTTT. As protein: CSARWTTLQEAFF.